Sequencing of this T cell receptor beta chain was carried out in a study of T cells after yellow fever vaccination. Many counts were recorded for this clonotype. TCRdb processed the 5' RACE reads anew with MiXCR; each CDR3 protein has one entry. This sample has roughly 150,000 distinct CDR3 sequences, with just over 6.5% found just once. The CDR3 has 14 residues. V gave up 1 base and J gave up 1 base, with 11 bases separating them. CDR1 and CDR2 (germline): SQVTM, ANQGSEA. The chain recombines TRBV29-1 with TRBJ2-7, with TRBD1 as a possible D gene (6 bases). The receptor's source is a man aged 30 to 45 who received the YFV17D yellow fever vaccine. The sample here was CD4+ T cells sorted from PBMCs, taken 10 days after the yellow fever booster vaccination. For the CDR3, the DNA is TGCAGCGTTGAAGTTCAGGGGTGGTCCTACGAGCAGTACTTC. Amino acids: CSVEVQGWSYEQYF.